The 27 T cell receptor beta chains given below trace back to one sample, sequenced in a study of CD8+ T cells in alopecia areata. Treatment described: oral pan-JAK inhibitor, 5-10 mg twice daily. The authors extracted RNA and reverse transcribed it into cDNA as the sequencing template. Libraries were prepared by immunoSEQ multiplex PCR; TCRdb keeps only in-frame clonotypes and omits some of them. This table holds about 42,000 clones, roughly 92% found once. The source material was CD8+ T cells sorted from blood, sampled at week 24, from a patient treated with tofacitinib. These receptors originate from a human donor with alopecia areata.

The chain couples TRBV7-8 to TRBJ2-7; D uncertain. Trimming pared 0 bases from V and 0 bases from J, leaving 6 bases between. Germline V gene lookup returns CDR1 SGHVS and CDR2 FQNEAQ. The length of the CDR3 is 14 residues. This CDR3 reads CASSLAGTSYEQYF. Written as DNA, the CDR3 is TGTGCCAGCAGCTTAGCGGGAACCTCCTACGAGCAGTACTTC.

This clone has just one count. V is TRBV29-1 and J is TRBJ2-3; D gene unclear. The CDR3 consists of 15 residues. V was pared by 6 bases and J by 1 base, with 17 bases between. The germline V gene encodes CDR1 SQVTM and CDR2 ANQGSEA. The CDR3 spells CSVWLYESRTDTQYF. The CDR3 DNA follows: TGCAGCGTGTGGCTTTATGAAAGTCGCACAGATACGCAGTATTTT.

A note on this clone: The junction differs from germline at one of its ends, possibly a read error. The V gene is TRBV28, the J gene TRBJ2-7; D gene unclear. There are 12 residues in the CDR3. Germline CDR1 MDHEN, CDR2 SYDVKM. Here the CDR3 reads CASSFGPAGTSF. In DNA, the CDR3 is TGTGCCAGCAGTTTTGGCCCGGCCGGCACGTCCTTC.

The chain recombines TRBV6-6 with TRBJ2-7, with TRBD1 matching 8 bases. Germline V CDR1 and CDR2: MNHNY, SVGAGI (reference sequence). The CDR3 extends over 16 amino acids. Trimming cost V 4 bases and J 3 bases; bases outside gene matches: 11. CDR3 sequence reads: CASSSRSQGVNYEQYF. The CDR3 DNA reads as TGTGCCAGCAGTTCAAGATCACAGGGGGTAAACTACGAGCAGTACTTC.

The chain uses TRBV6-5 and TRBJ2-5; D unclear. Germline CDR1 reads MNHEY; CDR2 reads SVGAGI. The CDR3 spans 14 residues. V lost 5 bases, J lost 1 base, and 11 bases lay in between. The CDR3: CASSKHDIQETQYF. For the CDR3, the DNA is TGTGCCAGCAGTAAACACGACATCCAAGAGACCCAGTACTTC.

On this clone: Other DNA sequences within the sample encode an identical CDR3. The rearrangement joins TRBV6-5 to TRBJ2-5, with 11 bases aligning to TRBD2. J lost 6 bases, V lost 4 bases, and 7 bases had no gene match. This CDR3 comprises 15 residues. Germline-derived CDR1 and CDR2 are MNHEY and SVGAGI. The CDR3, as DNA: TGTGCCAGCAGTTTAGGGCTAGCGGGGGGAAAGACCCAGTACTTC. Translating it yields CASSLGLAGGKTQYF.

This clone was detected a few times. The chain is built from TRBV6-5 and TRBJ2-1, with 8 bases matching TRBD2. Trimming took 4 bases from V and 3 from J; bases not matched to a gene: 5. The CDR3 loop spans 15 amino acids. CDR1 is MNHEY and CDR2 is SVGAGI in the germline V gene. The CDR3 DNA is TGTGCCAGCAGTTTTGGTAGCGGGGTCTACAATGAGCAGTTCTTC. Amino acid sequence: CASSFGSGVYNEQFF.

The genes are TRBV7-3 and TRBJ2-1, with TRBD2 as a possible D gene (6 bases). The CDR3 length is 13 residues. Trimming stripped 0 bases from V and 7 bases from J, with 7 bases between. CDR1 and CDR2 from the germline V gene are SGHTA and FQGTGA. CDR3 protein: CASSLTAGNEQFF. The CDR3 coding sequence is TGTGCCAGCAGCTTAACGGCGGGGAATGAGCAGTTCTTC.

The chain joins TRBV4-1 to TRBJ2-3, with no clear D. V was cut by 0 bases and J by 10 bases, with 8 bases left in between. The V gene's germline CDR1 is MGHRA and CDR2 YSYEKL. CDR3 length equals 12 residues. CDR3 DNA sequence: TGCGCCAGCAGCCAAGATCCCCTCGCGCAGTATTTT. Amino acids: CASSQDPLAQYF.

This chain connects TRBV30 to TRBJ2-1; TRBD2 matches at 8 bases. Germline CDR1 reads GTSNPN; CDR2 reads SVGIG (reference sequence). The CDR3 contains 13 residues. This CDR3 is CAEGSSGYNEQFF. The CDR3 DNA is TGTGCGGAAGGCTCTAGCGGGTACAATGAGCAGTTCTTC.

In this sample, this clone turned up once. In nucleotides, the CDR3 is TGTGCCAGCAGTTTTTCCGAGCAGTACTTC. Translating gives CASSFSEQYF. J is TRBJ2-7 and V is TRBV28; D ambiguous. CDR1 and CDR2 (germline): MDHEN, SYDVKM. Trimming stripped 3 bases from V and 6 bases from J, with 3 bases between. CDR3 length: 10 residues.

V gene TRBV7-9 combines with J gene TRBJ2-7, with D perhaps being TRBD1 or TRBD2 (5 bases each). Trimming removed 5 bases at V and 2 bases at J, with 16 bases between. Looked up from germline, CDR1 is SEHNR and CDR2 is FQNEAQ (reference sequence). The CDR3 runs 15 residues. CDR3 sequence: CASSQGRDLTYEQYF. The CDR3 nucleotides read TGTGCCAGCAGCCAAGGCAGGGACCTGACCTACGAGCAGTACTTC.

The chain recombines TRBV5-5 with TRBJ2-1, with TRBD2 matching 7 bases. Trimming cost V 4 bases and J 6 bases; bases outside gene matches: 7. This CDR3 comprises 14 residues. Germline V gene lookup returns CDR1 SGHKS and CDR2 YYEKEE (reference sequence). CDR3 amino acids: CASSLGLPSNEQFF. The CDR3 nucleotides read TGTGCCAGCAGCCTGGGACTACCGAGCAATGAGCAGTTCTTC.

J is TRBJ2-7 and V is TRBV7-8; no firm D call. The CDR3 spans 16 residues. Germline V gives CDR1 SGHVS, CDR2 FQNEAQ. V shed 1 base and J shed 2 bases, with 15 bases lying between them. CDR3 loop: CASSLVSLDDAYEQYF. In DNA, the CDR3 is TGTGCCAGCAGCTTAGTTTCTCTGGATGACGCCTACGAGCAGTACTTC.

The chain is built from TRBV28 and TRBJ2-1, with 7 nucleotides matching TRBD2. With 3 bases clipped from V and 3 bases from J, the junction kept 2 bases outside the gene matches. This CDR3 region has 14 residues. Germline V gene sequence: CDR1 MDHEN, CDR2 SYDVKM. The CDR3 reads CASSFRGDYNEQFF. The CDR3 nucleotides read TGTGCCAGCAGTTTTCGGGGGGACTACAATGAGCAGTTCTTC. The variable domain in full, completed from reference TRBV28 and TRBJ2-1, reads DVKVTQSSRYLVKRTGEKVFLECVQDMDHENMFWYRQDPGLGLRLIYFSYDVKMKEKGDIPEGYSVSREKKERFSLILESASTNQTSMYLCASSFRGDYNEQFFGPGTRLTVL.

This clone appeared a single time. The CDR3 sequence: CATSRDGWGATKNIQYF. DNA for the CDR3: TGTGCCACCAGCAGAGATGGTTGGGGGGCAACCAAAAACATTCAGTACTTC. V gene TRBV15 combines with J gene TRBJ2-4, with D perhaps being TRBD1 or TRBD2 (6 bases each). Germline CDR1 reads LNHNV; CDR2 reads YYDKDF (reference sequence). V was shortened by 0 bases and J by 2 bases, with 14 bases between the two germline ends. The CDR3 covers 17 residues.

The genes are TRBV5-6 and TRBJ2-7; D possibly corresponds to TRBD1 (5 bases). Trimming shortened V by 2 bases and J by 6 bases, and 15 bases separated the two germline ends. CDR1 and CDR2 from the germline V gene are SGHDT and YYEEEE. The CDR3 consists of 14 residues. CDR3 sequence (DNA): TGTGCCAGCAGCTTCGAGGACATGTCTGGCGAGCAGTACTTC. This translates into CASSFEDMSGEQYF.

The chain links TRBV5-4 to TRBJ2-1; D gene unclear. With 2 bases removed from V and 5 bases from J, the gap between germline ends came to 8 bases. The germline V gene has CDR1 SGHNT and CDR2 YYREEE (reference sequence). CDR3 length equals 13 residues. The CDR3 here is CASSFPPNNEQFF. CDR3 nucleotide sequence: TGTGCCAGCAGCTTCCCTCCAAACAATGAGCAGTTCTTC.

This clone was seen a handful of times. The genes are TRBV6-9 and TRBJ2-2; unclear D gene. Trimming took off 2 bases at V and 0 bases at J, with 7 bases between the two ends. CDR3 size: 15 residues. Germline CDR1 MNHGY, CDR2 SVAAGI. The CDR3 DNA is TGTGCCAGCAGTTATAGACACCCGAACACCGGGGAGCTGTTTTTT. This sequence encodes CASSYRHPNTGELFF.

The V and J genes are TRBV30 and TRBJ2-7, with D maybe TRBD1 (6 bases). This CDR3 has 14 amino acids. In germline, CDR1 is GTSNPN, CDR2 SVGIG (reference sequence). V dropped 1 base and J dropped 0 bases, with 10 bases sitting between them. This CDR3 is CAWSEEDSSYEQYF. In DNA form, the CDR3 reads TGTGCCTGGAGTGAGGAGGACAGCTCCTACGAGCAGTACTTC.

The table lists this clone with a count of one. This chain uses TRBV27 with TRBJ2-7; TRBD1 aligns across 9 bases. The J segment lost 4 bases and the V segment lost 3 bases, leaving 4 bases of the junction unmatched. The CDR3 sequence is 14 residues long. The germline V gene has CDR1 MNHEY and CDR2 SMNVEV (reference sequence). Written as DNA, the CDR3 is TGTGCCAGCAGTTTGTCCGGGACAGGGTACGAGCAGTACTTC. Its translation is CASSLSGTGYEQYF.

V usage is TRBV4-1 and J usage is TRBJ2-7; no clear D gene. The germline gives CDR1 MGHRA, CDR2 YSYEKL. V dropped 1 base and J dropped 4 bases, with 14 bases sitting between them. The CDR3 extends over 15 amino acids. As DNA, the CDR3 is TGCGCCAGCAGCCAAGCTCTCGCCACGGTTTACGAGCAGTACTTC. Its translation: CASSQALATVYEQYF.

CDR3 residues: CASSSPPSNEQYF. CDR3 sequence (DNA): TGTGCCAGCAGCTCCCCACCTTCCAACGAGCAGTACTTC. The chain combines TRBV5-4 with TRBJ2-7; no clear D gene. CDR3 length: 13 amino acids. V lost 3 bases and J 5 bases, leaving 12 bases between the germline ends. CDR1 SGHNT and CDR2 YYREEE come from the germline V gene (reference sequence).

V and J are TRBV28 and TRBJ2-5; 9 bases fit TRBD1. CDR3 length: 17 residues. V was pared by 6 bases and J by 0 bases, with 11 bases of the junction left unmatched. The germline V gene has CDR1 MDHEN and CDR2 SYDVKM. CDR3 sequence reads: CASSARWTGEDQETQYF. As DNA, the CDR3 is TGTGCCAGCAGCGCACGCTGGACAGGGGAGGACCAAGAGACCCAGTACTTC. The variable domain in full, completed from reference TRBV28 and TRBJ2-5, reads DVKVTQSSRYLVKRTGEKVFLECVQDMDHENMFWYRQDPGLGLRLIYFSYDVKMKEKGDIPEGYSVSREKKERFSLILESASTNQTSMYLCASSARWTGEDQETQYFGPGTRLLVL.

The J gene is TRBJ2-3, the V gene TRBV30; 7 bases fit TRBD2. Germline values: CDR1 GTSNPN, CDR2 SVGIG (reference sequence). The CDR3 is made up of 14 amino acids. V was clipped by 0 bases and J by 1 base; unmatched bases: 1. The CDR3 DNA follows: TGTGCCTGGAGTGTAACTAGCGGCACAGATACGCAGTATTTT. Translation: CAWSVTSGTDTQYF.

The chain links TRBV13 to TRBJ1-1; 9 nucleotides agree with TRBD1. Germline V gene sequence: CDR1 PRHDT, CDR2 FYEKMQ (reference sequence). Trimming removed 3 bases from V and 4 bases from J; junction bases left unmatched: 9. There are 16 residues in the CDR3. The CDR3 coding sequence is TGTGCCAGCAGCTTTTCCGAGGGACAGGGACGCACTGAAGCTTTCTTT. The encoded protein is CASSFSEGQGRTEAFF. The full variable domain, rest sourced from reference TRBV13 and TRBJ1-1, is AAGVIQSPRHLIKEKRETATLKCYPIPRHDTVYWYQQGPGQDPQFLISFYEKMQSDKGSIPDRFSAQQFSDYHSELNMSSLELGDSALYFCASSFSEGQGRTEAFFGQGTRLTVV.

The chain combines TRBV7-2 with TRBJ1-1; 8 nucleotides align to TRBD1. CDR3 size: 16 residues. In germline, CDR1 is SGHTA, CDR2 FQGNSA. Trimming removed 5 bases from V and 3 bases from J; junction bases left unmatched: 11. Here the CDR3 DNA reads TGTGCCAGCAGCCCAGGGACAGGACCCTGGGACACTGAAGCTTTCTTT. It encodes CASSPGTGPWDTEAFF. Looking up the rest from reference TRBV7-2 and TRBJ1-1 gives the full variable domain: GAGVSQSPSNKVTEKGKDVELRCDPISGHTALYWYRQSLGQGLEFLIYFQGNSAPDKSGLPSDRFSAERTGGSVSTLTIQRTQQEDSAVYLCASSPGTGPWDTEAFFGQGTRLTVV.